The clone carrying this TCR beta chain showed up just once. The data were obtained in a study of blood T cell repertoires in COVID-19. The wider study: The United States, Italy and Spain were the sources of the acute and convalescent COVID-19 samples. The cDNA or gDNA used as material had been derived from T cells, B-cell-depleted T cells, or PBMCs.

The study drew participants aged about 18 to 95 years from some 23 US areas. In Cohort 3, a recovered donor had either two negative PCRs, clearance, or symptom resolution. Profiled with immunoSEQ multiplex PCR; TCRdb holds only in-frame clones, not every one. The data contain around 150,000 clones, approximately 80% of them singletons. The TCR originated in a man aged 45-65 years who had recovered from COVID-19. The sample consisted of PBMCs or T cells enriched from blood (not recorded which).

For the CDR3, the DNA is TGTGCCAGCAGCTTACGGGAGAACACTGAAGCTTTCTTT. Protein: CASSLRENTEAFF. The V gene is TRBV7-8, the J gene TRBJ1-1; D is unclear. The CDR3 is 13 amino acids. From germline, CDR1 is SGHVS and CDR2 FQNEAQ. V shed 2 bases and J shed 1 base, with 5 bases lying between them. Using reference TRBV7-8 and TRBJ1-1 for the parts outside the CDR3, the full variable domain is GAGVSQSPRYKVAKRGQDVALRCDPISGHVSLFWYQQALGQGPEFLTYFQNEAQLDKSGLPSDRFFAERPEGSVSTLKIQRTQQEDSAVYLCASSLRENTEAFFGQGTRLTVV.